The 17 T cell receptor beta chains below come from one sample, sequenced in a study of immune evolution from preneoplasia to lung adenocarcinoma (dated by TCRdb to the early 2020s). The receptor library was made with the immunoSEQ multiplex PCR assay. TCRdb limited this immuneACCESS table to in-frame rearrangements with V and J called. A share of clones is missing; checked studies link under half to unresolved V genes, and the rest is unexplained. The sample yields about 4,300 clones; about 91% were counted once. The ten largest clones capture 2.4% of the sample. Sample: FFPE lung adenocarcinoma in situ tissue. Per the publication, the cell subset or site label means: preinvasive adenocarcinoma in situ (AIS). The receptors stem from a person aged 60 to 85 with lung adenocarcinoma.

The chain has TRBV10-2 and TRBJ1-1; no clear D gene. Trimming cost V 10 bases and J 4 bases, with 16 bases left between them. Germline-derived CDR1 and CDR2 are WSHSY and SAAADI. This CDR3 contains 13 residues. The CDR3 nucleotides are TGCGCCACCAATCCGGGATCCCTCACTGAAGCTTTCTTT. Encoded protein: CATNPGSLTEAFF.

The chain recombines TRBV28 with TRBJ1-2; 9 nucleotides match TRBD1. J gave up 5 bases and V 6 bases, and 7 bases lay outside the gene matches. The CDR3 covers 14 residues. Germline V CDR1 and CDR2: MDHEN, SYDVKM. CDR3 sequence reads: CASSQQGAKYGYTF. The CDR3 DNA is TGTGCCAGCAGCCAACAGGGGGCAAAGTATGGCTACACCTTC.

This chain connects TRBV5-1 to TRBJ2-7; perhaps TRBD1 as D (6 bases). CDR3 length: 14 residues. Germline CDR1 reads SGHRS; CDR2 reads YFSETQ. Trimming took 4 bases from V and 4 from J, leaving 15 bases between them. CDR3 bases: TGCGCCAGCAGCCCTACCGGGACAACATACGAGCAGTACTTC. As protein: CASSPTGTTYEQYF.

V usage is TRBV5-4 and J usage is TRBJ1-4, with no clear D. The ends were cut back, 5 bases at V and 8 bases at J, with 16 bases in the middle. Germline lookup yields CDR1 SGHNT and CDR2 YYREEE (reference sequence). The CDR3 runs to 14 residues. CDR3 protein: CASSIQGRKEKLFF. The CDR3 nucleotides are TGTGCCAGCAGTATACAAGGTCGGAAGGAAAAACTGTTTTTT.

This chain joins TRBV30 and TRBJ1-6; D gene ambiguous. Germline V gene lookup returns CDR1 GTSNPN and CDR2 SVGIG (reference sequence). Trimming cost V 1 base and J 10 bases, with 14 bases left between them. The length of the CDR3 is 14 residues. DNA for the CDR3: TGTGCCTGGAGTGAAGGGCAGGAAGGATCACCCCTCCACTTT. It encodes CAWSEGQEGSPLHF.

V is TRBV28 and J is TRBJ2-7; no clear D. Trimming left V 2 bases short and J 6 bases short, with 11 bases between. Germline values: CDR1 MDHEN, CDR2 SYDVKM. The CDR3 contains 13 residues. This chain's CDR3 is CASSLPPPREQYF. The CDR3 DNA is TGTGCCAGCAGTTTACCCCCCCCGCGCGAGCAGTACTTC. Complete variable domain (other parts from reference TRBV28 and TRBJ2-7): DVKVTQSSRYLVKRTGEKVFLECVQDMDHENMFWYRQDPGLGLRLIYFSYDVKMKEKGDIPEGYSVSREKKERFSLILESASTNQTSMYLCASSLPPPREQYFGPGTRLTVT.

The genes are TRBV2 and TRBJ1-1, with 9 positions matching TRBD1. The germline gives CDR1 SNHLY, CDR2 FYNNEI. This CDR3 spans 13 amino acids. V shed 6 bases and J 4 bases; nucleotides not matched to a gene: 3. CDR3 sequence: CASRTGGGTEAFF. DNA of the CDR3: TGTGCCAGCAGAACAGGGGGCGGCACTGAAGCTTTCTTT.

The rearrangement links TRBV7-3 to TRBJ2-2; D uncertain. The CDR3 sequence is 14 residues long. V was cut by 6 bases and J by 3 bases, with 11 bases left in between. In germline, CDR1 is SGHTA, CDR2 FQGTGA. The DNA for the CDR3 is TGTGCCAGCAGTTTTAACTCGTACACCGGGGAGCTGTTTTTT. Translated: CASSFNSYTGELFF.

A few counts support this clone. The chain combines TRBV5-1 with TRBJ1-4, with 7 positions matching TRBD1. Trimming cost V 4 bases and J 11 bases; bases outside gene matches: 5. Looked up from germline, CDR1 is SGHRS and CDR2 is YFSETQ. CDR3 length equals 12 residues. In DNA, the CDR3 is TGCGCCAGCAGCGGGGGGACAGAGAAACTGTTTTTT. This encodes CASSGGTEKLFF.

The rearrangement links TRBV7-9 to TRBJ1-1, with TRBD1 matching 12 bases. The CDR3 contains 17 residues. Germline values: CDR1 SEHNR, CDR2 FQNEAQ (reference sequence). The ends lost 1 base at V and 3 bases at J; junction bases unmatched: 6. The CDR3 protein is CASSLVQGQGAYTEAFF. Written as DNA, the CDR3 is TGTGCCAGCAGCTTAGTTCAGGGACAGGGGGCTTACACTGAAGCTTTCTTT.

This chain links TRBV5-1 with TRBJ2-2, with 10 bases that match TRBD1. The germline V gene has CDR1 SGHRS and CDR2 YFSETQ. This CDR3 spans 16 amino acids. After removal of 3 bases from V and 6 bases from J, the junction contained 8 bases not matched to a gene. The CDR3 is CASSSWDRGDSGELFF. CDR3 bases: TGCGCCAGCAGCTCCTGGGACAGGGGTGACTCCGGGGAGCTGTTTTTT.

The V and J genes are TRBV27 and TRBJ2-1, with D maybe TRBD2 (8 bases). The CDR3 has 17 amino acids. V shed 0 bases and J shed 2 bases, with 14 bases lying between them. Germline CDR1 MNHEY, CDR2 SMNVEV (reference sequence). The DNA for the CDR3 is TGTGCCAGCAGTTTATCCCAGGGGGGACTAGCCTACAATGAGCAGTTCTTC. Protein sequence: CASSLSQGGLAYNEQFF.

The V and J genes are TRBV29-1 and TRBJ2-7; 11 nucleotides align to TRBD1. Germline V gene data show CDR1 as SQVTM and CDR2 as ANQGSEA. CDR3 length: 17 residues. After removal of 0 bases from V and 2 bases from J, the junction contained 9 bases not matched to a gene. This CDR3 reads CSVEEMLGDRGTYEQYF. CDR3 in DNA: TGCAGCGTTGAAGAAATGCTTGGGGACAGGGGGACCTACGAGCAGTACTTC.

The CDR3 DNA reads as TGTGCCAGCAGCGCTAGCGGGAGCACAGATACGCAGTATTTT. This translates into CASSASGSTDTQYF. The V call is TRBV9, the J call TRBJ2-3; 8 bases fit TRBD2. This CDR3 region has 14 residues. Losses at the gene ends were 3 bases for V and 0 bases for J; bases not matched to a gene: 0. Germline CDR1 SGDLS, CDR2 YYNGEE.

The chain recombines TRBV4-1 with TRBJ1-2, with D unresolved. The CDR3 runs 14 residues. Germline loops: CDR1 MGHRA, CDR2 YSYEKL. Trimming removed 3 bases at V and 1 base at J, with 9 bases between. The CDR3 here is CASSQPTRNYGYTF. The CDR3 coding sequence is TGCGCCAGCAGCCAGCCGACTCGTAACTATGGCTACACCTTC.

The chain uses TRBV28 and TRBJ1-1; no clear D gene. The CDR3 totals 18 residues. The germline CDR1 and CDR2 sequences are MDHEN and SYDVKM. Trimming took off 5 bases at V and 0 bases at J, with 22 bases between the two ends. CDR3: CASSRFPFDGDMNTEAFF. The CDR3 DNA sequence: TGTGCCAGCAGTCGATTCCCCTTCGACGGGGATATGAACACTGAAGCTTTCTTT.

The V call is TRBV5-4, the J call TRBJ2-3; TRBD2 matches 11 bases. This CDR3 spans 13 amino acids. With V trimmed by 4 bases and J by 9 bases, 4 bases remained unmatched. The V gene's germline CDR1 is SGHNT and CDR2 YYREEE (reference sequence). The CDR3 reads CASSQLAGGTQYF. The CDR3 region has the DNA TGTGCCAGCAGCCAGCTAGCGGGAGGAACGCAGTATTTT.